This T cell receptor beta chain was identified during a study of glioma-infiltrating T cells. TCR alpha and beta CDR3 regions were amplified from RNA using iRepertoire nested multiplex PCR. TCRdb itself ran the multiplex PCR reads through MiXCR, one entry per CDR3 protein. The sample yields roughly 100,000 distinct CDR3 sequences, about 30% seen once. Germline V lookup: CDR1 LNHDA, CDR2 SQIVND (reference sequence). This CDR3 has 12 amino acids. The V end was cut by 2 bases, the J end by 5 bases, with 7 bases between. This TCR was sampled from a human donor with low-grade glioma or glioblastoma, undergoing nonglioma brain surgery, or in good health (not recorded which). Sequencing used glioma tissue, nonneoplastic brain tissue, or PBMCs (not recorded which). The gene calls are TRBV19 and TRBJ2-7; D is undetermined. As DNA, the CDR3 is TGTGCCAGTAGTATAAGCCGAGACGAGCAGTACTTC. Translating gives CASSISRDEQYF.